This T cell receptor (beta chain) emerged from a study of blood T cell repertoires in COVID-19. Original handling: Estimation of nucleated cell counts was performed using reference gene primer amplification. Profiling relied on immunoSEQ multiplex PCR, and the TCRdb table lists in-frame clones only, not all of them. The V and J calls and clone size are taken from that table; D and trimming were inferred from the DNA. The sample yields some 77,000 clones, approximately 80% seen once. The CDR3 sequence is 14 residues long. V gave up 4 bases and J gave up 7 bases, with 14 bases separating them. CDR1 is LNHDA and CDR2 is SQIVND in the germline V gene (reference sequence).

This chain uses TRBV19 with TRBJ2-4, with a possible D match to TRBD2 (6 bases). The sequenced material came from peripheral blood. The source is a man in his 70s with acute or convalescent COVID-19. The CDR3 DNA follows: TGTGCCAGTAGTACAAGCGGCGCGGGGAACATTCAGTACTTC. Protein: CASSTSGAGNIQYF.